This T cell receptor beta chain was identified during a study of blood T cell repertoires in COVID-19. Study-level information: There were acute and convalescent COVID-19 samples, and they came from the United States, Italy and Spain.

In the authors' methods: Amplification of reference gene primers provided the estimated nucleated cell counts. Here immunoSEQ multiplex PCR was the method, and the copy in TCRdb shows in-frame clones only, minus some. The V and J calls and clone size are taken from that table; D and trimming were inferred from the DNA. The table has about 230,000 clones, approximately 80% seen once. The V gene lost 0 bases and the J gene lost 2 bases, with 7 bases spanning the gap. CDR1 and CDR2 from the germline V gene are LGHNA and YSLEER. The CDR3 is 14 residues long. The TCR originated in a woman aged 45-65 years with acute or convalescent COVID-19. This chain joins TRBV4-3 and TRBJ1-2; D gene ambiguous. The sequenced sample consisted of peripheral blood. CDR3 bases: TGCGCCAGCAGCCAAGATTACAAGAACTATGGCTACACCTTC. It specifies CASSQDYKNYGYTF.